The subject of this entry is one T cell receptor (beta chain). The antigen is unknown. The sample belongs to a study of T cells after yellow fever vaccination. Study findings and constraints: Peaking on day 5 versus 15, the secondary response was faster but weaker. The CD4 compartment and the CD8 compartment contained a small share of clonotypes in common.

Losses at the gene ends were 8 bases for V and 14 bases for J; bases not matched to a gene: 17. Germline CDR1 LNHDA, CDR2 SQIVND (reference sequence). The CDR3 runs to 15 residues. 5'RACE template switching generated TCR cDNA, adding a universal primer site and UMIs. One entry per CDR3 protein, called by TCRdb with MiXCR from the 5' RACE reads. The table lists around 320,000 distinct CDR3 sequences, 9.5% to 12% of them singletons, with 3% to 3.5% in the top ten. This sample comprised CD4+ T cells sorted from PBMCs, obtained 45 days after the yellow fever booster vaccination. The receptor was derived from a man between 18 and 35 years old who received the YFV17D yellow fever vaccine. V gene TRBV19 combines with J gene TRBJ1-4, with 10 bases lining up with TRBD1. CDR3 coding DNA: TGTGCCAGTCAACCTCCCGGGACAGGGGCACGTGGGCTGTTTTTT. Its protein is CASQPPGTGARGLFF.